A single sample gave rise to the 20 T cell receptor beta chains below, sequenced in a study of cytomegalovirus exposure and HLA in healthy donors. Profiling relied on immunoSEQ multiplex PCR, and the TCRdb table lists in-frame clones only, not all of them. Found here are 150,000 to 200,000 clones, about 89% of them singletons; the top ten hold around 3.1%. Input material: PBMCs. These receptors were taken from a woman aged 18-29 years in good health and CMV-seropositive.

This chain uses TRBV2 with TRBJ2-3; possibly TRBD1 for D (6 bases). This CDR3 has 15 residues. Germline CDR1 and CDR2: SNHLY and FYNNEI. V lost 1 base to trimming and J lost 0 bases, with 8 bases between them. DNA of the CDR3: TGTGCCAGCAGTGAAGGACAGGCTAGCACAGATACGCAGTATTTT. Residues: CASSEGQASTDTQYF.

The chain couples TRBV6-1 to TRBJ1-1; D is uncertain. V was shortened by 2 bases and J by 1 base, with 11 bases between the two germline ends. The CDR3 runs 15 residues. Germline V gives CDR1 MNHNS, CDR2 SASEGT. CDR3: CASSEPIASNTEAFF. CDR3 nucleotide sequence: TGTGCCAGCAGTGAACCTATAGCGTCGAACACTGAAGCTTTCTTT.

The chain combines TRBV5-6 with TRBJ1-4, with 8 bases aligning to TRBD1. Germline-derived CDR1 and CDR2 are SGHDT and YYEEEE. V shed 2 bases, J shed 0 bases, and the junction held 6 bases outside the gene matches. This CDR3 spans 17 amino acids. The CDR3 is CASSLKQGVATNEKLFF. The CDR3 DNA sequence: TGTGCCAGCAGCTTAAAACAGGGGGTTGCAACTAATGAAAAACTGTTTTTT.

The chain joins TRBV5-1 to TRBJ2-1; 11 bases match TRBD2. The trim removed 1 base at V and 7 bases at J, leaving 4 bases unmatched. CDR1 and CDR2 (germline): SGHRS, YFSETQ. The CDR3 loop spans 15 amino acids. The CDR3 sequence is CASSLQRLAGNEQFF. CDR3 DNA sequence: TGCGCCAGCAGCTTGCAGAGACTAGCGGGGAATGAGCAGTTCTTC.

The J gene is TRBJ2-5, the V gene TRBV7-2; TRBD1 aligns across 8 bases. Per the germline V gene, CDR1 is SGHTA and CDR2 is FQGNSA. CDR3 length: 13 amino acids. V dropped 7 bases and J dropped 3; count of bases not matched to a gene: 4. The CDR3 bases are TGTGCCAGCACCGCGGACAGGGAAGAGACCCAGTACTTC. As protein: CASTADREETQYF. Full variable domain (rest looked up from reference TRBV7-2 and TRBJ2-5): GAGVSQSPSNKVTEKGKDVELRCDPISGHTALYWYRQSLGQGLEFLIYFQGNSAPDKSGLPSDRFSAERTGGSVSTLTIQRTQQEDSAVYLCASTADREETQYFGPGTRLLVL.

This chain connects TRBV9 to TRBJ2-7; TRBD2 matches at 7 bases. The CDR3 sequence is 15 residues long. Germline V lookup: CDR1 SGDLS, CDR2 YYNGEE. V was pared by 0 bases and J by 6 bases, with 9 bases of the junction left unmatched. The CDR3 spells CASSVEGGRAVEQYF. The CDR3 DNA reads as TGTGCCAGCAGCGTAGAAGGTGGGAGGGCCGTCGAGCAGTACTTC.

The chain employs TRBV6-1 and TRBJ2-7; D is undetermined. Per the germline V gene, CDR1 is MNHNS and CDR2 is SASEGT. V lost 6 bases and J lost 7, with 13 bases in between. The CDR3 runs to 12 residues. Here the CDR3 DNA reads TGTGCCAGCAGAAATCGGGTTCGGGAGCAGTACTTC. Protein: CASRNRVREQYF.

The chain links TRBV29-1 to TRBJ2-5, with 11 bases that match TRBD2. The germline gives CDR1 SQVTM, CDR2 ANQGSEA. V lost 7 bases and J lost 4; bases outside the gene matches: 8. This CDR3 has 14 residues. CDR3 sequence (DNA): TGCAGCGGACGATCTAGCGGGAGGTTAGAGACCCAGTACTTC. Amino acid sequence: CSGRSSGRLETQYF.

CDR3: CASSRSASEQFF. In nucleotides, the CDR3 is TGTGCCAGCTCTCGAAGCGCCTCCGAGCAGTTCTTC. The chain links TRBV6-5 to TRBJ2-1, with unresolved D. Per the germline V gene, CDR1 is MNHEY and CDR2 is SVGAGI. V was shortened by 8 bases and J by 10 bases, with 15 bases between the two germline ends. The CDR3 is made up of 12 amino acids.

The chain carries TRBV7-2 and TRBJ1-1; D ambiguous. Germline CDR1 reads SGHTA; CDR2 reads FQGNSA. The CDR3 is 14 amino acids. V was clipped by 4 bases and J by 5 bases, with 14 bases between them. The CDR3 DNA follows: TGTGCCAGCAGCTCTCAGAAGGGAGTAACTGAAGCTTTCTTT. Translating gives CASSSQKGVTEAFF. Full variable domain (missing parts from reference TRBV7-2 and TRBJ1-1): GAGVSQSPSNKVTEKGKDVELRCDPISGHTALYWYRQSLGQGLEFLIYFQGNSAPDKSGLPSDRFSAERTGGSVSTLTIQRTQQEDSAVYLCASSSQKGVTEAFFGQGTRLTVV.

V usage is TRBV7-6 and J usage is TRBJ2-7; D remains unclear. This CDR3 contains 14 residues. CDR1 is SGHVS and CDR2 is FNYEAQ in the germline V gene. V was clipped by 1 base and J by 2 bases, with 9 bases between them. The CDR3 bases are TGTGCCAGCAGCTTAGAAGCAGACACCTACGAGCAGTACTTC. Translating it yields CASSLEADTYEQYF.

The rearrangement joins TRBV28 to TRBJ2-2; 9 bases are shared with TRBD2. The CDR3 extends over 16 amino acids. Germline assignment: CDR1 MDHEN and CDR2 SYDVKM. The V segment lost 2 bases and the J segment 4 bases; nucleotides outside the gene matches: 5. The CDR3 sequence is CASSLIGLASTGELFF. The CDR3, as DNA: TGTGCCAGCAGTTTAATAGGACTAGCGAGCACCGGGGAGCTGTTTTTT.

The chain has TRBV25-1 and TRBJ1-1, with 8 bases identical to TRBD1. The ends lost 0 bases at V and 5 bases at J; junction bases unmatched: 8. The CDR3 covers 16 residues. Germline V gene lookup returns CDR1 MGHDK and CDR2 SYGVNS. The CDR3 reads CASSEYSGGIGTEAFF. CDR3 sequence (DNA): TGTGCCAGCAGTGAATATTCAGGGGGCATAGGGACTGAAGCTTTCTTT.

The chain links TRBV14 to TRBJ2-1; the match to TRBD1 covers 7 bases. V lost 4 bases and J lost 0; bases outside the gene matches: 3. Germline V lookup: CDR1 SGHDN, CDR2 FVKESK. The CDR3 loop spans 15 amino acids. CDR3 amino acids: CASSLTGTSYNEQFF. CDR3 nucleotides: TGTGCCAGCAGCCTGACAGGGACCTCCTACAATGAGCAGTTCTTC.

This chain links TRBV2 with TRBJ2-3; 8 nucleotides line up with TRBD1. The germline gives CDR1 SNHLY, CDR2 FYNNEI. V lost 6 bases and J lost 8; bases outside the gene matches: 13. The CDR3 runs 15 residues. The DNA of the CDR3 is TGTGCCAGCAGACCAGGGACAGGCCTACTCGTTACGCAGTATTTT. It translates to CASRPGTGLLVTQYF.

This clone was detected once. The chain carries TRBV10-1 and TRBJ2-2; tentatively, D is TRBD2 (5 bases). Between the trimmed V and J ends, which lost 0 bases and 6 bases, there was a span of 11 bases. Germline CDR1 reads WNHNN; CDR2 reads SYGVQD (reference sequence). The length of the CDR3 is 15 residues. The CDR3 DNA sequence: TGCGCCAGCAGTGAGTCGACGGACGGGGCCGGGGAGCTGTTTTTT. Protein product: CASSESTDGAGELFF.

This clone came up once. V usage is TRBV4-3 and J usage is TRBJ1-1; D unresolved. Germline V lookup: CDR1 LGHNA, CDR2 YSLEER. Trimming stripped 1 base from V and 11 bases from J, with 11 bases between. This CDR3 is 12 amino acids long. Here the CDR3 DNA reads TGCGCCAGCAGCCAAGGGCGCGGGATCGCTTTCTTT. Encoded protein: CASSQGRGIAFF.

The J gene is TRBJ1-4, the V gene TRBV4-3; 7 positions agree with TRBD1. The CDR3 has 16 amino acids. The ends lost 4 bases at V and 4 bases at J; junction bases unmatched: 9. In germline, CDR1 is LGHNA, CDR2 YSLEER. For the CDR3, the DNA is TGCGCCAGCAGCCGTCGCCGGGACAGTCTTAATGAAAAACTGTTTTTT. Translating gives CASSRRRDSLNEKLFF.

The chain couples TRBV7-9 to TRBJ2-7, with D maybe TRBD1 (5 bases). Looked up from germline, CDR1 is SEHNR and CDR2 is FQNEAQ (reference sequence). The CDR3 length is 13 residues. Trimming cost V 4 bases and J 1 base, with 8 bases left between them. CDR3 coding DNA: TGTGCCAGCAGCTCTAGACAGTCCTACGAGCAGTACTTC. Protein product: CASSSRQSYEQYF.

The rearrangement links TRBV19 to TRBJ2-1; 7 bases agree with TRBD1. Germline CDR1 is LNHDA and CDR2 is SQIVND (reference sequence). Unmatched junction bases numbered 7, after V lost 4 bases and J lost 7 bases. The CDR3 has 14 amino acids. The CDR3 loop is CASSKTGRQNEQFF. The CDR3 DNA follows: TGTGCCAGTAGTAAGACAGGGAGACAGAATGAGCAGTTCTTC.